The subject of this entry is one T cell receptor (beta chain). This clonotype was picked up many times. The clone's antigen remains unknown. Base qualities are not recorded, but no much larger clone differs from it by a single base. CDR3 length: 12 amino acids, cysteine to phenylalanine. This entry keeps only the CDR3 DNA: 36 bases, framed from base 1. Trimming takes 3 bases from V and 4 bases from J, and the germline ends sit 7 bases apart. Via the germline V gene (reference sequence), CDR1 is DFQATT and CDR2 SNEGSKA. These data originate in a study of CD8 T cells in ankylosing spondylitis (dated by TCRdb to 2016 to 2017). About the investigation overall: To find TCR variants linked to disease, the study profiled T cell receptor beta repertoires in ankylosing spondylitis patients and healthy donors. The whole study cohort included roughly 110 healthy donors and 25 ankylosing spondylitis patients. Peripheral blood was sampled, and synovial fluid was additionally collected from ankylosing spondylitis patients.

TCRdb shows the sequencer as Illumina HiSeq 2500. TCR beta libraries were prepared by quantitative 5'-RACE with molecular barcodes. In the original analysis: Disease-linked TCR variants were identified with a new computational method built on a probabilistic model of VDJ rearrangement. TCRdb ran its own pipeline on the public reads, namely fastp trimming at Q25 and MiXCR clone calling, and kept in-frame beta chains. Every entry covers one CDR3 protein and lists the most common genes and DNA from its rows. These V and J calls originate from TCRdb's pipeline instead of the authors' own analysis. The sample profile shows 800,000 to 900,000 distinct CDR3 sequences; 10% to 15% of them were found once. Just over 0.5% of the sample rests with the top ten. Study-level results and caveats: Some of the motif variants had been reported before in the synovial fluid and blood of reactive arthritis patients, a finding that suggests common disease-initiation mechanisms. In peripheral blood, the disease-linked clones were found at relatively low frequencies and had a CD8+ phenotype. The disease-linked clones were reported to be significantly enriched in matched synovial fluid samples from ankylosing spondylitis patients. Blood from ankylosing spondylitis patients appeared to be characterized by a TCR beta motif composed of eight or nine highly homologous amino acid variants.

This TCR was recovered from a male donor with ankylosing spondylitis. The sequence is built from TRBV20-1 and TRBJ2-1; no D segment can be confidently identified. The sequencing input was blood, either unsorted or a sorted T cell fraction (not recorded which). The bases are TGCAGTGCTAGTATGGGGTACAATGAGCAGTTCTTC. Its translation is CSASMGYNEQFF.